The 22 T cell receptor beta chains below were found in one sample sequenced in a study of vaccination effects on CD4 cells after COVID-19. Using viral peptide pools, the ViraFEST assay grew out antigen-specific CD4+ T cells prior to sequencing. Culture lasted about 10 days before CD4+ T cell isolation. Recipients of the vaccine had no prior SARS-CoV-2 infection and negative nucleocapsid antibodies. These receptors have no identified antigens. Sequenced by immunoSEQ multiplex PCR; TCRdb stores in-frame clones only, minus some. The sample has tens of thousands of clones, approximately 72% seen once. Source: CD4+ T cells from PBMCs cultured with HCoV-OC43 spike peptides, taken before COVID-19 vaccination. The sample's subset: HCoV-OC43 spike overlapping peptide pool stimulation. Every receptor here comes from a human donor who received a COVID-19 vaccine.

This clone turned up a few times. J is TRBJ1-5 and V is TRBV6-1; D remains unclear. The CDR3 is 14 residues long. In germline, CDR1 is MNHNS, CDR2 SASEGT. Trimming left V 1 base short and J 2 bases short, with 6 bases between. The CDR3 reads CASSEVGGNQPQHF. In DNA form, the CDR3 reads TGTGCCAGCAGTGAAGTGGGCGGCAATCAGCCCCAGCATTTT.

V and J are TRBV7-3 and TRBJ2-7, with 7 bases that match TRBD1. From germline, CDR1 is SGHTA and CDR2 FQGTGA. The CDR3 totals 13 residues. Trimming at V came to 4 bases and at J to 6 bases, leaving 6 bases not matched to a gene. The CDR3 region is CASSSDRPSEQYV. CDR3 sequence (DNA): TGTGCCAGCAGCTCGGACAGGCCCTCCGAGCAGTACGTC.

As DNA, the CDR3 is TGTGCCAGCAGTTTTTCCCCGACAACTCCTAACTATGGCTACACCTTC. As protein: CASSFSPTTPNYGYTF. The chain couples TRBV6-6 to TRBJ1-2; no clear D. The germline CDR1 and CDR2 sequences are MNHNY and SVGAGI (reference sequence). Trimming took off 4 bases at V and 0 bases at J, with 15 bases between the two ends. The CDR3 runs to 16 residues.

The chain combines TRBV19 with TRBJ1-5, with D perhaps TRBD1 (6 bases). V dropped 4 bases and J dropped 0 bases, with 19 bases sitting between them. This CDR3 comprises 18 residues. CDR1 is LNHDA, CDR2 SQIVND, per germline (reference sequence). The CDR3 reads CASSRAIGTSYSNQPQHF. DNA for the CDR3: TGTGCCAGTAGTAGAGCTATAGGGACATCTTATAGCAATCAGCCCCAGCATTTT.

The gene calls are TRBV19 and TRBJ2-5, with 13 bases lining up with TRBD2. CDR1 is LNHDA and CDR2 is SQIVND in the germline V gene (reference sequence). The CDR3 length is 16 residues. The junction had 5 bases not matched to a gene; V was cut back by 5 bases and J by 2 bases. The CDR3 DNA is TGTGCCAGTAGTGACAGACTAGCGGGGGGACAAGAGACCCAGTACTTC. Its translation is CASSDRLAGGQETQYF.

The rearrangement uses TRBV3-1 (or the pseudogene TRBV3-2) and TRBJ1-2, with 8 nucleotides matching TRBD1. The ends lost 1 base at V and 8 bases at J; junction bases unmatched: 6. The CDR3 contains 14 residues. The germline V gene encodes CDR1 LGHDT and CDR2 YNNKEL (reference sequence). The CDR3 is CASSQAHRGTGYTF. In nucleotides, the CDR3 is TGTGCCAGCAGCCAAGCGCACAGGGGGACCGGCTACACCTTC.

Comments on this clone: Different DNA sequences within this sample yield the same CDR3. The J gene is TRBJ2-3, the V gene TRBV5-1; 7 nucleotides match TRBD1. This CDR3 has 14 residues. V was pared by 2 bases and J by 5 bases, with 5 bases of the junction left unmatched. CDR1 and CDR2 from the germline V gene are SGHRS and YFSETQ. The CDR3 DNA is TGCGCCAGCAGCTTAACAGGGGTTGAAGATACGCAGTATTTT. Its translation: CASSLTGVEDTQYF.

The chain links TRBV14 to TRBJ2-1, with TRBD1 identical over 8 bases. V shed 1 base, J shed 5 bases, and the junction held 10 bases outside the gene matches. The CDR3 totals 17 residues. Germline V gene data show CDR1 as SGHDN and CDR2 as FVKESK. The CDR3 loop reads CASSQGTPGQGNNEQFF. For the CDR3, the DNA is TGTGCCAGCAGCCAAGGGACCCCCGGACAGGGTAACAATGAGCAGTTCTTC.

The count of this clone is one. The V and J genes are TRBV10-3 and TRBJ2-7; D is ambiguous. CDR1 is ENHRY, CDR2 SYGVKD, per germline. CDR3 length equals 14 residues. This CDR3 is CAISESTPSYGQYV. In DNA form, the CDR3 reads TGTGCCATCAGTGAGTCGACCCCCTCTTACGGGCAGTACGTC.

This chain links TRBV27 with TRBJ2-1; 8 nucleotides match TRBD1. The CDR3 covers 18 residues. V shed 2 bases and J 6 bases; nucleotides not matched to a gene: 15. Germline-derived CDR1 and CDR2 are MNHEY and SMNVEV (reference sequence). In DNA form, the CDR3 reads TGTGCCAGCAGTTTACCAAGGTCCGGGACAGGATGGCGCAATGAGCAGTTCTTC. The encoded protein is CASSLPRSGTGWRNEQFF.

This clone has a handful of counts. The rearrangement links TRBV6-5 to TRBJ1-2; D gene unclear. Germline V gene lookup returns CDR1 MNHEY and CDR2 SVGAGI. The V and J ends lost 6 bases and 14 bases respectively, with 19 bases between them. There are 12 residues in the CDR3. CDR3: CASSNGLGSRTF. The CDR3 DNA follows: TGTGCCAGCAGCAACGGCCTGGGAAGTCGAACCTTC.

V usage is TRBV2 and J usage is TRBJ2-1; TRBD1 might be the D (5 bases). This CDR3 region has 15 residues. CDR1 SNHLY and CDR2 FYNNEI come from the germline V gene. The V gene lost 2 bases and the J gene lost 6 bases, with 14 bases spanning the gap. Written as DNA, the CDR3 is TGTGCCAGCAGTGAAAGGGGCCCATTCCCCAATGAGCAGTTCTTC. This encodes CASSERGPFPNEQFF.

This clone was seen more than once but under ten times. J is TRBJ1-6 and V is TRBV7-3; no firm D call. The CDR3 length is 13 residues. V was pared by 1 base and J by 9 bases, with 7 bases between. Germline CDR1 is SGHTA and CDR2 is FQGTGA. The CDR3 DNA follows: TGTGCCAGCAGCTTAAGCCCCAGTTCACCCCTCCACTTT. This gives the protein CASSLSPSSPLHF.

This chain links TRBV2 with TRBJ2-5, with 7 bases fitting TRBD1. Germline loops: CDR1 SNHLY, CDR2 FYNNEI. Germline trimming cut 4 bases from V and 5 bases from J; bases unmatched to any gene: 10. This CDR3 is built from 15 residues. CDR3 residues: CASSAEQGSGETQYF. CDR3 nucleotides: TGTGCCAGCAGTGCCGAACAGGGGTCGGGGGAGACCCAGTACTTC.

This clone was seen a few times. V gene TRBV5-1 combines with J gene TRBJ1-1; a weak D match, TRBD1 (5 bases). Germline lookup yields CDR1 SGHRS and CDR2 YFSETQ. The germline V and J ends were trimmed by 4 bases and 4 bases, with 14 bases remaining between them. This CDR3 contains 14 residues. As DNA, the CDR3 is TGCGCCAGCAGCCAGCAGGGTGGGCCCACTGAAGCTTTCTTT. Protein product: CASSQQGGPTEAFF.

This chain connects TRBV4-2 to TRBJ2-5, with 7 bases fitting TRBD2. The CDR3 is 16 amino acids. In germline, CDR1 is LGHNA, CDR2 YNFKEQ. After removal of 4 bases from V and 5 bases from J, the junction contained 13 bases not matched to a gene. The CDR3 sequence is CASSRTGQRGGETQYF. The CDR3 region has the DNA TGTGCCAGCAGCCGAACAGGACAAAGGGGAGGGGAGACCCAGTACTTC.

The chain links TRBV3-1 (or the pseudogene TRBV3-2) to TRBJ2-2; no reliable D call. The CDR3 contains 15 residues. Trimming took 3 bases from V and 5 from J, leaving 13 bases between them. The germline V gene has CDR1 LGHDT and CDR2 YNNKEL (reference sequence). The CDR3 reads CASSHWTVETGELFF. The CDR3 coding sequence is TGTGCCAGCAGCCATTGGACCGTGGAGACCGGGGAGCTGTTTTTT.

This chain links TRBV29-1 with TRBJ1-4, with 7 bases that match TRBD1. CDR3 length: 15 amino acids. CDR1 SQVTM and CDR2 ANQGSEA come from the germline V gene. J gave up 7 bases and V 0 bases, and 8 bases lay outside the gene matches. The CDR3, as DNA: TGCAGCGTTGAAGACCCTCGAGGGGGCGGTGAAAAACTGTTTTTT. It specifies CSVEDPRGGGEKLFF.

This chain uses TRBV6-5 with TRBJ2-7; the match to TRBD1 covers 9 bases. The germline V gene has CDR1 MNHEY and CDR2 SVGAGI. The CDR3 loop spans 14 amino acids. The V segment lost 5 bases and the J segment 5 bases; nucleotides outside the gene matches: 7. CDR3 sequence reads: CASSPRTGAHEQYV. CDR3 in DNA: TGTGCCAGCAGTCCAAGGACAGGGGCCCACGAGCAGTACGTC.

The chain recombines TRBV30 with TRBJ1-1; possibly TRBD1 for D (6 bases). The V end lost 2 bases, the J end lost 0 bases, and 7 bases lay between the germline ends. The germline V gene has CDR1 GTSNPN and CDR2 SVGIG (reference sequence). This CDR3 is built from 13 residues. The CDR3 is CAWSRTVNTEAFF. CDR3 DNA sequence: TGTGCCTGGAGTAGGACAGTGAACACTGAAGCTTTCTTT. Using reference TRBV30 and TRBJ1-1 for the parts outside the CDR3, the full variable domain is SQTIHQWPATLVQPVGSPLSLECTVEGTSNPNLYWYRQAAGRGLQLLFYSVGIGQISSEVPQNLSASRPQDRQFILSSKKLLLSDSGFYLCAWSRTVNTEAFFGQGTRLTVV.

The J gene is TRBJ2-4, the V gene TRBV29-1; 10 bases fit TRBD1. This CDR3 has 15 amino acids. V trimming: 6 bases; J trimming: 4 bases; junction bases outside the gene matches: 9. CDR1 SQVTM and CDR2 ANQGSEA come from the germline V gene. The CDR3 DNA sequence: TGCAGCGTCAGGGGGGGACAGGGGCTAAAAAACATTCAGTACTTC. Translating gives CSVRGGQGLKNIQYF.

The rearrangement joins TRBV10-3 to TRBJ1-4; the D gene is possibly TRBD1 (5 bases). CDR1 and CDR2 from the germline V gene are ENHRY and SYGVKD. CDR3 length: 14 amino acids. V lost 3 bases and J 5 bases, leaving 10 bases between the germline ends. In nucleotides, the CDR3 is TGTGCCATCAGTGATCCACAGGTGAATGAAAAACTGTTTTTT. Its translation is CAISDPQVNEKLFF.